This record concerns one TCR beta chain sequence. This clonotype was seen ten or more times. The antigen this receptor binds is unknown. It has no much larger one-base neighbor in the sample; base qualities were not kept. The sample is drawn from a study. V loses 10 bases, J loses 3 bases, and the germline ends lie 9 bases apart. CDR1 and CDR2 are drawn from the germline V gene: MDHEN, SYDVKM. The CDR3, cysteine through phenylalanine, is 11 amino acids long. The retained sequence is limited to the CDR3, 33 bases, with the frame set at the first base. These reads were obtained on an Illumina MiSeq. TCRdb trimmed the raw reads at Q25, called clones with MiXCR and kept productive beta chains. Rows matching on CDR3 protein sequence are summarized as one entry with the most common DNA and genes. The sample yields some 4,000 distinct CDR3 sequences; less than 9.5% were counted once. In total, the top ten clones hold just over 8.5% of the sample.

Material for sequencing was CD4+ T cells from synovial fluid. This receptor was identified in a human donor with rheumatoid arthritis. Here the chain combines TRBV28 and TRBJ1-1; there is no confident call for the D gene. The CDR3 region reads CATQTDTEAFF. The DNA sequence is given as TGTGCCACCCAGACGGACACTGAAGCTTTCTTT.